What follows are 28 T cell receptor beta chains derived from one specimen sequenced in a study of blood T cell repertoires in COVID-19. The method was immunoSEQ multiplex PCR; TCRdb's version includes in-frame clones alone and lacks a portion of them. This table has 250,000 to 300,000 clones, 86% appearing once. Sequencing was carried out using peripheral blood. The receptor set was obtained from a man aged 18 to 29 with active or convalescent COVID-19.

The chain couples TRBV5-1 to TRBJ2-5; weak D call: TRBD1 (5 bases). CDR3 length: 15 amino acids. Germline V gene sequence: CDR1 SGHRS, CDR2 YFSETQ. Trimming shortened V by 0 bases and J by 5 bases, and 14 bases separated the two germline ends. The CDR3 spells CASSLEPPPGETQYF. CDR3 nucleotide sequence: TGCGCCAGCAGCTTGGAGCCTCCCCCAGGGGAGACCCAGTACTTC.

The chain joins TRBV7-9 to TRBJ2-1, with D possibly TRBD1 on 5 matching bases. The germline V gene has CDR1 SEHNR and CDR2 FQNEAQ (reference sequence). This CDR3 comprises 15 residues. The ends were cut back, 0 bases at V and 8 bases at J, with 14 bases in the middle. CDR3 residues: CASSLAGRGMDEQFF. CDR3 bases: TGTGCCAGCAGCTTAGCGGGGCGTGGAATGGATGAGCAGTTCTTC.

V usage is TRBV18 and J usage is TRBJ2-2, with D hard to call. V was shortened by 5 bases and J by 3 bases, with 7 bases between the two germline ends. Germline CDR1 KGHSH, CDR2 LQKENI. The CDR3 covers 13 residues. In DNA, the CDR3 is TGTGCCAGCTCAAGTTTAGACACCGGGGAGCTGTTTTTT. This gives the protein CASSSLDTGELFF.

The chain uses TRBV5-4 and TRBJ2-1; TRBD1 is a possible D gene (6 bases). The V end was cut by 5 bases, the J end by 6 bases, with 18 bases between. The CDR3 contains 15 residues. Germline V gene sequence: CDR1 SGHNT, CDR2 YYREEE (reference sequence). DNA of the CDR3: TGTGCCAGCAGTCCCACAGGGTACGGGTTCAATGAGCAGTTCTTC. It encodes CASSPTGYGFNEQFF.

V and J are TRBV21-1 and TRBJ2-5; the table's D call, TRBD2, was not checked against the DNA. TRBV21-1 is a pseudogene. The CDR3 runs 21 residues. The CDR3 protein is CASSKVWRRLGPPTYQETQYF. CDR3 DNA sequence: TGTGCCAGCAGCAAAGTTTGGAGGCGTCTAGGGCCACCCACGTACCAAGAGACCCAGTACTTC.

This clone appeared a few times. This rearrangement joins TRBV6-1 to TRBJ1-3, with D uncertain. The V end lost 2 bases, the J end lost 4 bases, and 6 bases lay between the germline ends. The CDR3 contains 13 residues. From germline, CDR1 is MNHNS and CDR2 SASEGT. The CDR3 protein is CASSEISGNTIYF. The CDR3 nucleotides are TGTGCCAGCAGTGAAATCTCCGGAAACACCATATATTTT.

This sequence joins TRBV6-5 and TRBJ2-1, with a weak D call TRBD1 (6 bases). Trimming cost V 2 bases and J 13 bases, with 12 bases left between them. The germline V gene has CDR1 MNHEY and CDR2 SVGAGI. This CDR3 spans 12 amino acids. The CDR3 reads CASSYGGQLQFF. The CDR3 DNA reads TGTGCCAGCAGTTACGGCGGACAGCTACAGTTCTTC.

This clone has more than one count but fewer than ten. This chain connects TRBV2 to TRBJ2-7; D gene unclear. Per the germline V gene, CDR1 is SNHLY and CDR2 is FYNNEI. Trimming took 3 bases from V and 0 from J, leaving 9 bases between them. This CDR3 is built from 14 residues. CDR3 in DNA: TGTGCCAGCAGTGACGTTACTGGCTCCTACGAGCAGTACTTC. Translation gives CASSDVTGSYEQYF. Combining the CDR3 with reference TRBV2 and TRBJ2-7 gives the whole variable domain EPEVTQTPSHQVTQMGQEVILRCVPISNHLYFYWYRQILGQKVEFLVSFYNNEISEKSEIFDDQFSVERPDGSNFTLKIRSTKLEDSAMYFCASSDVTGSYEQYFGPGTRLTVT.

CDR3 in amino acids: CSAEDRDEQFF. The CDR3 region has the DNA TGCAGTGCCGAGGACAGGGACGAGCAGTTCTTC. V is TRBV20-1 and J is TRBJ2-1; 8 bases fit TRBD1. Germline values: CDR1 DFQATT, CDR2 SNEGSKA (reference sequence). This CDR3 is built from 11 residues. With 6 bases clipped from V and 10 bases from J, the junction kept 5 bases outside the gene matches.

V usage is TRBV19 and J usage is TRBJ1-2; tentative D call: TRBD1 (5 bases). The germline CDR1 and CDR2 sequences are LNHDA and SQIVND (reference sequence). V dropped 7 bases and J dropped 4 bases, with 16 bases sitting between them. The length of the CDR3 is 14 residues. The CDR3: CASTPRGDFYGYTF. In nucleotides, the CDR3 is TGTGCCAGTACCCCCCGGGGGGACTTCTATGGCTACACCTTC.

This chain connects TRBV2 to TRBJ1-2; weak D call: TRBD1 (6 bases). CDR1 is SNHLY, CDR2 FYNNEI, per germline. This CDR3 comprises 15 residues. Between the trimmed V and J ends, which lost 8 bases and 3 bases, there was a span of 19 bases. CDR3 residues: CASHLSGGGHYGYTF. Here the CDR3 DNA reads TGTGCCAGCCATCTCTCGGGGGGGGGCCACTATGGCTACACCTTC.

This clone was counted once. The V gene is TRBV7-2, the J gene TRBJ1-2; D remains ambiguous. Looked up from germline, CDR1 is SGHTA and CDR2 is FQGNSA. V lost 5 bases, J lost 4 bases, and 14 bases lay in between. This CDR3 region has 14 residues. The CDR3 is CASSTMTGSYGYTF. CDR3 DNA sequence: TGTGCCAGCAGCACAATGACGGGTAGCTATGGCTACACCTTC.

The J gene is TRBJ2-7, the V gene TRBV6-2 or TRBV6-3; 11 bases map to TRBD2. Trimming took 2 bases from V and 0 from J; bases not matched to a gene: 9. The V gene's germline CDR1 is MNHEY and CDR2 SVGEGT. The CDR3 consists of 18 residues. Written as DNA, the CDR3 is TGTGCCAGCAGTTACCTCGGGACTAGCGGTTCTTCCTCCTACGAGCAGTACTTC. Encoded protein: CASSYLGTSGSSSYEQYF.

The V and J genes are TRBV7-3 and TRBJ2-3, with TRBD2 as a possible D gene (6 bases). The CDR3 runs to 14 residues. The V gene lost 5 bases and the J gene lost 10 bases, with 19 bases spanning the gap. Germline CDR1 reads SGHTA; CDR2 reads FQGTGA. This CDR3 is CASSLSEGAGPQYF. The CDR3 nucleotides are TGTGCCAGCAGCCTGTCTGAGGGAGCGGGTCCGCAGTATTTT.

The chain combines TRBV20-1 with TRBJ1-1, with D unclear. The CDR3 has 11 residues. Trimming took 7 bases from V and 3 from J, leaving 9 bases between them. CDR1 and CDR2 (germline): DFQATT, SNEGSKA (reference sequence). In DNA form, the CDR3 reads TGCAGTGTCAGCCGGGACACTGAAGCTTTCTTT. This gives the protein CSVSRDTEAFF.

The sample holds one count of this clone. This chain joins TRBV29-1 and TRBJ1-1; 8 nucleotides line up with TRBD1. J gave up 1 base and V 6 bases, and 7 bases lay outside the gene matches. The germline V gene has CDR1 SQVTM and CDR2 ANQGSEA. This CDR3 comprises 14 residues. The CDR3 nucleotides are TGCAGCGTAGGAACCGGGACAGGGAACACTGAAGCTTTCTTT. It translates to CSVGTGTGNTEAFF.

The V call is TRBV5-4, the J call TRBJ2-3; D possibly corresponds to TRBD2 (5 bases). CDR1 is SGHNT and CDR2 is YYREEE in the germline V gene (reference sequence). The V and J ends lost 1 base and 2 bases respectively, with 8 bases between them. CDR3 length equals 14 residues. The CDR3 DNA sequence: TGTGCCAGCAGCTTGTTCGACTACACAGATACGCAGTATTTT. Translating it yields CASSLFDYTDTQYF.

About this clone: A junction boundary mismatches the germline segment, possibly from a read error. The gene calls are TRBV27 and TRBJ2-7; 8 nucleotides match TRBD1. From germline, CDR1 is MNHEY and CDR2 SMNVEV (reference sequence). This CDR3 is built from 13 residues. This CDR3 reads CASSTPTGDRYYF. Written as DNA, the CDR3 is TGTGCCAGCAGCACACCAACCGGGGACAGGTATTATTTC.

The chain joins TRBV24-1 to TRBJ2-5, with D possibly TRBD1 on 6 matching bases. The CDR3 runs 14 residues. Trimming pared 2 bases from V and 6 bases from J, leaving 12 bases between. CDR1 and CDR2 from the germline V gene are KGHDR and SFDVKD. The CDR3 is CATSDSQGWQTQYF. CDR3 in DNA: TGTGCCACCAGTGATTCCCAGGGGTGGCAGACCCAGTACTTC.

The chain uses TRBV4-2 and TRBJ2-7; 14 bases agree with TRBD2. CDR1 LGHNA and CDR2 YNFKEQ come from the germline V gene. The trim removed 5 bases at V and 2 bases at J, leaving 5 bases unmatched. CDR3 length: 16 amino acids. This chain's CDR3 is CASSVGLAGDPYEQYF. As DNA, the CDR3 is TGTGCCAGCAGCGTGGGACTAGCGGGGGACCCCTACGAGCAGTACTTC.

The gene calls are TRBV6-6 and TRBJ1-1; the D gene is possibly TRBD1 (6 bases). The CDR3 consists of 14 residues. CDR1 is MNHNY and CDR2 is SVGAGI in the germline V gene (reference sequence). Trimming shortened V by 7 bases and J by 2 bases, and 14 bases separated the two germline ends. The CDR3 loop is CASKGHQLNTEAFF. The CDR3 DNA reads as TGTGCCAGCAAGGGACACCAACTTAACACTGAAGCTTTCTTT.

V usage is TRBV29-1 and J usage is TRBJ2-3, with D possibly being TRBD2 (6 bases). Germline V gives CDR1 SQVTM, CDR2 ANQGSEA. The CDR3 consists of 13 residues. Trimming stripped 7 bases from V and 2 bases from J, with 13 bases between. The CDR3 sequence: CSARDLNTDTQYF. The CDR3 DNA sequence: TGCAGCGCGCGGGACTTAAACACAGATACGCAGTATTTT.

The chain joins TRBV5-4 to TRBJ1-1; D not resolved. This CDR3 comprises 14 residues. Trimming pared 0 bases from V and 1 base from J, leaving 7 bases between. CDR1 is SGHNT and CDR2 is YYREEE in the germline V gene (reference sequence). The CDR3 is CASSLASWNTEAFF. The CDR3, as DNA: TGTGCCAGCAGCTTGGCCTCCTGGAACACTGAAGCTTTCTTT.

CDR3 coding DNA: TGTGCCAGCAGTTACCTATCGACAGGTTTGAATGAGCAGTTCTTC. This sequence encodes CASSYLSTGLNEQFF. The chain joins TRBV6-5 to TRBJ2-1; possible D gene TRBD1, 6 bases. The CDR3 spans 15 residues. CDR1 and CDR2 (germline): MNHEY, SVGAGI. V was shortened by 2 bases and J by 7 bases, with 15 bases between the two germline ends.

In this sample, this clone turned up a few times. The chain carries TRBV6-5 and TRBJ1-1; D is undetermined. Germline loops: CDR1 MNHEY, CDR2 SVGAGI. This CDR3 has 12 residues. Trimming stripped 7 bases from V and 4 bases from J, with 10 bases between. The CDR3 DNA reads as TGTGCCAGCACCAGCCGGGGCACTGAAGCTTTCTTT. Protein product: CASTSRGTEAFF.

This clone appeared a single time. The gene calls are TRBV7-8 and TRBJ2-7; 10 nucleotides align to TRBD2. Unmatched junction bases numbered 3, after V lost 4 bases and J lost 3 bases. The CDR3 contains 14 residues. Germline-derived CDR1 and CDR2 are SGHVS and FQNEAQ. CDR3 DNA sequence: TGTGCCAGCAGCTCCGGGACTAGCGACTACGAGCAGTACTTC. Protein product: CASSSGTSDYEQYF.

V and J are TRBV29-1 and TRBJ1-3; D not resolved. Trimming took 4 bases from V and 0 from J, leaving 7 bases between them. Germline CDR1 and CDR2: SQVTM and ANQGSEA. This CDR3 is built from 13 residues. CDR3 in DNA: TGCAGCGTTGGGGCTAACTCTGGAAACACCATATATTTT. It codes for CSVGANSGNTIYF.

The J gene is TRBJ2-1, the V gene TRBV6-6; 9 nucleotides agree with TRBD2. Per the germline V gene, CDR1 is MNHNY and CDR2 is SVGAGI (reference sequence). The CDR3 is made up of 14 amino acids. The ends lost 5 bases at V and 9 bases at J; junction bases unmatched: 8. CDR3 in DNA: TGTGCCAGCAGTGCGGGGGGGCCTATCGGTGAGCAGTTCTTC. The encoded protein is CASSAGGPIGEQFF.